One sample yielded the 25 T cell receptor beta chains listed below, sequenced in a study of ipilimumab plus nivolumab after autologous stem cell transplantation. This table comes from immunoSEQ multiplex PCR, and its TCRdb copy is limited to in-frame clones, with some not included. The sample lists approximately 84,000 clones; 83% were seen once. The specimen was PBMCs, collected in a trial of ipilimumab plus nivolumab as post-transplant consolidation. The receptors come from a male donor with diffuse large B-cell lymphoma.

The chain links TRBV6-6 to TRBJ2-5; TRBD2 matches 13 bases. The ends lost 7 bases at V and 4 bases at J; junction bases unmatched: 6. From germline, CDR1 is MNHNY and CDR2 SVGAGI (reference sequence). The CDR3 totals 15 residues. CDR3 loop: CASTPGLAGLETQYF. CDR3 DNA sequence: TGTGCCAGCACCCCGGGACTAGCGGGACTAGAGACCCAGTACTTC.

The chain has TRBV4-2 and TRBJ1-5, with TRBD1 identical over 7 bases. V shed 0 bases, J shed 7 bases, and the junction held 3 bases outside the gene matches. The CDR3 extends over 14 amino acids. Germline CDR1 is LGHNA and CDR2 is YNFKEQ. The CDR3 nucleotides are TGTGCCAGCAGCCAAGACGGGACAGAACAGCCCCAGCATTTT. Translating it yields CASSQDGTEQPQHF.

Written as DNA, the CDR3 is TGTGCCAGCAGCTTCGCTCAGGGGCTAGGGGAGACCCAGTACTTC. It is translated as CASSFAQGLGETQYF. The chain has TRBV11-1 and TRBJ2-5, with D maybe TRBD1 (6 bases). V was shortened by 3 bases and J by 5 bases, with 16 bases between the two germline ends. From germline, CDR1 is SGHAT and CDR2 FQDESV (reference sequence). The CDR3 covers 15 residues.

The CDR3 bases are TGTGCCAGCAGCTTAATAGCGGGGGGCTCAACAGGGACCCAGTACTTC. Protein sequence: CASSLIAGGSTGTQYF. The V gene is TRBV7-2, the J gene TRBJ2-5, with 10 positions matching TRBD2. V was pared by 2 bases and J by 7 bases, with 10 bases of the junction left unmatched. CDR1 and CDR2 (germline): SGHTA, FQGNSA. The CDR3 loop spans 16 amino acids.

This clone came up a few times. CDR3 sequence (DNA): TGTGCCAGTGCGCTCGTCCACAGAATGAACACTGAAGCTTTCTTT. The encoded protein is CASALVHRMNTEAFF. The rearrangement joins TRBV19 to TRBJ1-1, with D unclear. The CDR3 has 15 amino acids. V lost 8 bases to trimming and J lost 0 bases, with 16 bases between them. Per the germline V gene, CDR1 is LNHDA and CDR2 is SQIVND (reference sequence).

This clone appeared once. V usage is TRBV19 and J usage is TRBJ1-3; no reliable D call. The germline CDR1 and CDR2 sequences are LNHDA and SQIVND (reference sequence). The CDR3 runs to 15 residues. V shed 6 bases and J shed 2 bases, with 14 bases lying between them. The CDR3 here is CASRPNGRPGNTIYF. The CDR3 DNA is TGTGCCAGTAGGCCCAACGGGAGGCCTGGAAACACCATATATTTT.

The V and J genes are TRBV5-1 and TRBJ2-1, with 10 bases matching TRBD2. Germline CDR1 and CDR2: SGHRS and YFSETQ. Germline trimming cut 0 bases from V and 10 bases from J; bases unmatched to any gene: 10. The length of the CDR3 is 16 residues. CDR3 sequence reads: CASSLVSGGPSHEQFF. CDR3 sequence (DNA): TGCGCCAGCAGCTTGGTTAGCGGGGGGCCTTCCCACGAGCAGTTCTTC.

V gene TRBV18 combines with J gene TRBJ1-2; D is undetermined. Germline loops: CDR1 KGHSH, CDR2 LQKENI. This CDR3 has 12 amino acids. Trimming took 1 base from V and 7 from J, leaving 7 bases between them. CDR3 in amino acids: CASSPLGGGYTF. DNA for the CDR3: TGTGCCAGCTCACCACTGGGAGGTGGCTACACCTTC.

The chain uses TRBV28 and TRBJ1-3; possibly TRBD1 for D (5 bases). There are 14 residues in the CDR3. The V end lost 2 bases, the J end lost 4 bases, and 9 bases lay between the germline ends. The germline gives CDR1 MDHEN, CDR2 SYDVKM. The CDR3 reads CASSLQEGGNTIYF. The CDR3 DNA reads as TGTGCCAGCAGTTTACAGGAGGGGGGAAACACCATATATTTT.

This sequence joins TRBV6-6 and TRBJ1-5; D is perhaps TRBD1 (5 bases). Germline loops: CDR1 MNHNY, CDR2 SVGAGI (reference sequence). Trimming shortened V by 5 bases and J by 4 bases, and 12 bases separated the two germline ends. The CDR3 is made up of 14 amino acids. CDR3 loop: CASSPGTTNQPQHF. In DNA form, the CDR3 reads TGTGCCAGCAGTCCCGGGACGACGAATCAGCCCCAGCATTTT.

As concerns this clone: The same CDR3 arises from other DNA sequences in this sample as well. The V and J genes are TRBV18 and TRBJ2-3; D ambiguous. Germline CDR1 is KGHSH and CDR2 is LQKENI. V was shortened by 3 bases and J by 1 base, with 5 bases between the two germline ends. This CDR3 has 13 amino acids. The CDR3 reads CASSPRGTDTQYF. DNA for the CDR3: TGTGCCAGCTCACCCCGGGGCACAGATACGCAGTATTTT. The whole variable domain, filled in from reference TRBV18 and TRBJ2-3, reads NAGVMQNPRHLVRRRGQEARLRCSPMKGHSHVYWYRQLPEEGLKFMVYLQKENIIDESGMPKERFSAEFPKEGPSILRIQQVVRGDSAAYFCASSPRGTDTQYFGPGTRLTVL.

In this sample, this clone turned up once. The chain is built from TRBV5-4 and TRBJ1-1, with unresolved D. In germline, CDR1 is SGHNT, CDR2 YYREEE (reference sequence). The CDR3 spans 12 residues. The V end lost 3 bases, the J end lost 2 bases, and 5 bases lay between the germline ends. CDR3 coding DNA: TGTGCCAGCAGCTATCGAAACACTGAAGCTTTCTTT. Translating gives CASSYRNTEAFF.

This clone appeared a single time. This chain uses TRBV7-2 with TRBJ1-2; 12 nucleotides align to TRBD1. Germline V CDR1 and CDR2: SGHTA, FQGNSA. The CDR3 has 18 residues. J lost 2 bases, V lost 4 bases, and 11 bases had no gene match. CDR3 amino acids: CASSSPGTGGVKNYGYTF. The CDR3 DNA is TGTGCCAGCAGCTCCCCCGGGACAGGGGGCGTTAAAAACTATGGCTACACCTTC.

The rearrangement links TRBV7-8 to TRBJ2-2; 7 bases are a match to TRBD2. V lost 4 bases and J lost 6; bases outside the gene matches: 11. In germline, CDR1 is SGHVS, CDR2 FQNEAQ. This CDR3 spans 16 amino acids. The CDR3 region is CASSSDRTSGAGELFF. CDR3 DNA: TGTGCCAGCAGCTCCGACCGGACTAGTGGAGCCGGGGAGCTGTTTTTT.

In this sample, this clone turned up once. V usage is TRBV6-5 and J usage is TRBJ2-1; tentatively, D is TRBD1 or TRBD2 (6 bases each). Trimming cost V 8 bases and J 5 bases, with 13 bases left between them. The germline V gene encodes CDR1 MNHEY and CDR2 SVGAGI. The CDR3 is made up of 13 amino acids. The CDR3 coding sequence is TGTGCCAGCCGTGGGGGGCTAGACAATGAGCAGTTCTTC. Protein sequence: CASRGGLDNEQFF.

This chain joins TRBV14 and TRBJ2-1; TRBD1 matches 10 bases. Germline V lookup: CDR1 SGHDN, CDR2 FVKESK. V dropped 6 bases and J dropped 6; count of bases not matched to a gene: 5. This CDR3 comprises 14 residues. The CDR3 DNA is TGTGCCAGCAGAAGACAGGGGGCTGGCAATGAGCAGTTCTTC. It yields the protein CASRRQGAGNEQFF.

This chain uses TRBV10-2 with TRBJ1-2, with TRBD1 identical over 8 bases. The CDR3 extends over 13 amino acids. Trimming took 7 bases from V and 8 from J; bases not matched to a gene: 9. The germline gives CDR1 WSHSY, CDR2 SAAADI. CDR3: CASTPDRASGYTF. Written as DNA, the CDR3 is TGCGCCAGCACCCCGGACAGGGCATCGGGCTACACCTTC.

The CDR3 loop is CASSSNRAGNEKLFF. As DNA, the CDR3 is TGTGCCAGCAGCTCCAACAGGGCGGGTAATGAAAAACTGTTTTTT. This chain joins TRBV7-2 and TRBJ1-4, with TRBD1 as a possible D gene (6 bases). Trimming left V 4 bases short and J 4 bases short, with 13 bases between. CDR3 length equals 15 residues. Germline V lookup: CDR1 SGHTA, CDR2 FQGNSA.

This chain joins TRBV10-2 and TRBJ2-2; D not resolved. This CDR3 contains 18 residues. V was shortened by 2 bases and J by 2 bases, with 18 bases between the two germline ends. Germline V gene sequence: CDR1 WSHSY, CDR2 SAAADI. Here the CDR3 reads CASSEHPLHYGNTGELFF. The CDR3, as DNA: TGCGCCAGCAGTGAGCACCCCCTACACTACGGCAACACCGGGGAGCTGTTTTTT.

The chain links TRBV11-3 to TRBJ2-2; no clear D. This CDR3 has 12 residues. Between the trimmed V and J ends, which lost 5 bases and 4 bases, there was a span of 5 bases. The germline gives CDR1 SGHNT, CDR2 YENEEA. The CDR3 DNA sequence: TGTGCCAGCAGCCCCCGCACCGGGGAGCTGTTTTTT. Its protein product is CASSPRTGELFF.

V is TRBV5-5 and J is TRBJ2-5; D remains unclear. Germline CDR1 SGHKS, CDR2 YYEKEE (reference sequence). V was trimmed by 0 bases and J by 5 bases, leaving 11 bases between them. The CDR3 is 14 amino acids. Here the CDR3 reads CASSLVGGVETQYF. CDR3 in DNA: TGTGCCAGCAGCTTGGTAGGCGGCGTGGAGACCCAGTACTTC.

The table lists this clone with a few counts. This chain links TRBV5-1 with TRBJ2-5; the match to TRBD2 covers 9 bases. Per the germline V gene, CDR1 is SGHRS and CDR2 is YFSETQ. The V and J ends lost 6 bases and 3 bases, in that order; junction bases with no gene match: 9. The CDR3 has 15 residues. The CDR3 sequence: CASTLSSGGEETQYF. As DNA, the CDR3 is TGCGCCAGCACCCTCAGTAGCGGGGGAGAAGAGACCCAGTACTTC.

This chain joins TRBV5-6 and TRBJ2-3; 10 nucleotides agree with TRBD1. V lost 0 bases to trimming and J lost 8 bases; unmatched junction nucleotides: 0. Germline loops: CDR1 SGHDT, CDR2 YYEEEE. There are 13 residues in the CDR3. CDR3 residues: CASSLGDRGTQYF. The CDR3, as DNA: TGTGCCAGCAGCTTGGGGGACAGGGGTACGCAGTATTTT.

The chain has TRBV5-4 and TRBJ2-2, with D perhaps matching TRBD1 (6 bases). Germline lookup yields CDR1 SGHNT and CDR2 YYREEE (reference sequence). Trimming removed 3 bases from V and 5 bases from J, with 8 bases in between. The CDR3 runs 13 residues. CDR3 coding DNA: TGTGCCAGCAGCTCCAGGGGTACCGGGGAGCTGTTTTTT. As protein: CASSSRGTGELFF.

V is TRBV6-5 and J is TRBJ1-1, with D possibly matching TRBD1 (5 bases). With 0 bases removed from V and 5 bases from J, the gap between germline ends came to 7 bases. The CDR3 spans 13 residues. Per germline, CDR1 MNHEY and CDR2 SVGAGI. The CDR3 is CASSYSGGTEAFF. The CDR3 bases are TGTGCCAGCAGTTACTCCGGGGGAACTGAAGCTTTCTTT.